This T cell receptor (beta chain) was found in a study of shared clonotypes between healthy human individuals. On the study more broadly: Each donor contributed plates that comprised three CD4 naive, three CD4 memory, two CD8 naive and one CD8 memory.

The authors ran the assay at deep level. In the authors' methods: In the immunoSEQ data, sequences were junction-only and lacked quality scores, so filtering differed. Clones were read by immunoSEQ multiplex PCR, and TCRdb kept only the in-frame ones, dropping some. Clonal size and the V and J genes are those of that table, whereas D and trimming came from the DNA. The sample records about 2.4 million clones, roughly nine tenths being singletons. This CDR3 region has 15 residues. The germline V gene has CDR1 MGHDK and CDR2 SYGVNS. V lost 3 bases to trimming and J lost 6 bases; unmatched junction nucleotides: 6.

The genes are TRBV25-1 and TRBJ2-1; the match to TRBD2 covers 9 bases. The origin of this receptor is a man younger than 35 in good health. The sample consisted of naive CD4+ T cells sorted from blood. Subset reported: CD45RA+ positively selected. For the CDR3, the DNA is TGTGCCAGCAGTGAGACAGCGGGAGGATCCAATGAGCAGTTCTTC. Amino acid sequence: CASSETAGGSNEQFF.